Listed below are T cell receptor beta chains from one sample, sequenced in a study of control samples from healthy donors and cancer patients. Measured with immunoSEQ multiplex PCR; TCRdb has only the in-frame clones, and not every one. The sample has around 100,000 clones, about 87% seen once. The sample was blood. These receptors were collected from a woman in her 70s in good health. Each CDR3 is given with its conserved first and last residue. The D gene is left open where the match is weak. Some rows have no size entry. The others give once, few or many, or a class for an expanded clone.

cdr3_aa	cdr3_nt	d_call	j_call	v_call	clone_size	cdr3_length
CARSRGGANTGELFF	TGTGCCCGCAGCCGGGGGGGGGCGAACACCGGGGAGCTGTTTTTT	TRBD2	TRBJ2-2	TRBV6-2/TRBV6-3	.	15
CASSYRGGAGVRGYTF	TGTGCCAGCAGTTATCGGGGCGGAGCAGGGGTCCGTGGCTACACCTTC	.	TRBJ1-2	TRBV6-5	.	16
CASSEGVNQPQHF	TGTGCCAGCAGTGAAGGAGTTAATCAGCCCCAGCATTTT	.	TRBJ1-5	TRBV2	.	13
CASSSSVDTQYF	TGTGCCAGCAGCTCTAGCGTAGATACGCAGTATTTT	.	TRBJ2-3	TRBV11-2	.	12
CASSFSPTSGDTDTQYF	TGTGCCAGCAGCTTTTCCCCGACTAGCGGGGACACAGATACGCAGTATTTT	TRBD2	TRBJ2-3	TRBV5-5	.	17
CASSLVSGNTIYF	TGTGCCAGCAGTTTAGTATCTGGAAACACCATATATTTT	.	TRBJ1-3	TRBV12-3/TRBV12-4	.	13
CASSPPGGAAEAFF	TGTGCCAGCAGCCCCCCCGGGGGGGCGGCTGAAGCTTTCTTT	.	TRBJ1-1	TRBV11-2	.	14
CASSPYSYGYTF	TGTGCCAGTAGTCCATACAGCTATGGCTACACCTTC	.	TRBJ1-2	TRBV19	.	12
CASRQQGADTQYF	TGTGCCAGCAGGCAACAGGGCGCAGATACGCAGTATTTT	.	TRBJ2-3	TRBV12-3/TRBV12-4	few	13
CAGGQGANSYGYTF	TGTGCCGGCGGACAGGGGGCGAACAGCTATGGCTACACCTTC	TRBD1	TRBJ1-2	TRBV2	.	14
CASSLGLAGGVPDTQYF	TGCGCCAGCAGCTTGGGACTAGCGGGGGGAGTCCCAGATACGCAGTATTTT	TRBD2	TRBJ2-3	TRBV5-1	.	17
CASSRTANTEAFF	TGTGCCAGCAGCCGGACGGCGAACACTGAAGCTTTCTTT	.	TRBJ1-1	TRBV12-3/TRBV12-4	few	13
CASSGLTGNTEAFF	TGTGCCAGCAGTGGTCTGACGGGGAACACTGAAGCTTTCTTT	.	TRBJ1-1	TRBV2	.	14
CASSLTGASNQPQHF	TGTGCCAGCAGCTTGACAGGGGCTAGCAATCAGCCCCAGCATTTT	TRBD1	TRBJ1-5	TRBV7-9	.	15
CASSQVRTSGSLLIGGEQYF	TGCGCCAGCAGCCAAGTTCGGACTAGCGGGAGCCTTCTTATCGGAGGCGAGCAGTACTTC	TRBD2	TRBJ2-7	TRBV4-3	.	20
CASSSSGATSGNTIYF	TGTGCCAGCTCATCGTCAGGGGCCACCTCTGGAAACACCATATATTTT	.	TRBJ1-3	TRBV18	once	16
CASINRLNTGELFF	TGTGCCAGTATAAACAGGTTGAACACCGGGGAGCTGTTTTTT	.	TRBJ2-2	TRBV19	.	14
CASSPSRLGRYSNQPQHF	TGCGCCAGCAGCCCGAGCAGATTAGGGAGATATAGCAATCAGCCCCAGCATTTT	.	TRBJ1-5	TRBV4-3	.	18
CASSMWHSQAGYTF	TGTGCCAGTAGTATGTGGCACAGCCAAGCGGGCTACACCTTC	.	TRBJ1-2	TRBV19	.	14